A selection of T cell receptor beta chains follows, all from one sample in a study of T cell responses to AZD1222 COVID-19 vaccine. Sequenced by immunoSEQ multiplex PCR; TCRdb stores in-frame clones only, minus some. The sample includes approximately 70,000 clones, 88% of them seen just once. The sequencing here drew on peripheral blood, taken 28 days after the second dose of the MenACWY control vaccine. These receptors originate from an adult who received the MenACWY meningococcal vaccine as a control. Each CDR3 is given with its conserved first and last residue. A D gene is named only where the DNA matches it firmly. Rows give clone size only sometimes, using once, few, many, or a class for an expanded clone.

>TRBD2|.|TRBJ2-3|TRBV7-2
CASSYSGGPTDTQYF
TGTGCCAGCAGCTACAGCGGGGGGCCCACAGATACGCAGTATTTT
>.|.|TRBJ2-6|TRBV19
CASSIGRTGANVLTF
TGTGCCAGTAGTATAGGAAGGACTGGGGCCAACGTCCTGACTTTC
>TRBD2|.|TRBJ2-7|TRBV6-5
CASSYGRQELAGEHF
TGTGCCAGCAGTTACGGCCGACAGGAACTAGCGGGAGAGCACTTC
>.|.|TRBJ1-6|TRBV6-5
CASSYAKTGSVSPLHF
TGTGCCAGCAGTTACGCTAAGACAGGATCTGTTTCACCCCTCCACTTT
>.|.|TRBJ1-3|TRBV5-1
CASSSGRKAGNTIYF
TGCGCCAGCAGCTCCGGACGAAAGGCTGGAAACACCATATATTTT
>TRBD1|.|TRBJ2-7|TRBV7-2
CASSLMGLRQGTHEQYF
TGTGCCAGCAGCTTAATGGGATTACGACAGGGAACCCACGAGCAGTACTTC
>TRBD1|.|TRBJ2-7|TRBV5-4
CASSLRQGFYEQYF
TGTGCCAGCAGCTTAAGACAGGGGTTCTACGAGCAGTACTTC
>.|.|TRBJ1-1|TRBV5-6
CASSFRQAGTEAFF
TGTGCCAGCAGCTTCAGACAGGCCGGCACTGAAGCTTTCTTT
>TRBD1|.|TRBJ1-2|TRBV5-1
CASSAQGAKEMGEGYTF
TGCGCCAGCAGCGCCCAGGGGGCGAAGGAGATGGGTGAAGGCTACACCTTC
>.|.|TRBJ1-1|TRBV7-2
CASSFQNFNTEAFF
TGTGCCAGCAGCTTTCAGAACTTCAACACTGAAGCTTTCTTT
>.|once|TRBJ1-6|TRBV6-8
CASSLKGSGNNSPLHF
TGTGCCAGCAGCCTTAAGGGCAGTGGCAATAATTCACCCCTCCACTTT
>.|.|TRBJ2-2|TRBV28
CASREPNTGELFF
TGTGCCAGCAGGGAGCCGAACACCGGGGAGCTGTTTTTT
>TRBD2|.|TRBJ2-1|TRBV4-3
CASSLAGHNEQFF
TGCGCCAGCAGCCTAGCGGGACACAATGAGCAGTTCTTC
>TRBD1|.|TRBJ2-1|TRBV3-1/TRBV3-2
CASSPRTGVGVYNEQFF
TGTGCCAGCAGCCCCCGGACAGGGGTTGGGGTCTACAATGAGCAGTTCTTC
>.|.|TRBJ1-2|TRBV27
CASSFSAGYYGYTF
TGTGCCAGCAGTTTCAGCGCTGGGTACTATGGCTACACCTTC
>.|.|TRBJ2-5|TRBV4-3
CASSQDISGGLVQETQYF
TGCGCCAGCAGCCAAGATATTTCGGGGGGCCTGGTCCAAGAGACCCAGTACTTC
>.|.|TRBJ1-1|TRBV7-9
CASSIKDGPAEAFF
TGTGCCAGCAGCATTAAAGACGGCCCGGCTGAAGCTTTCTTT
>.|.|TRBJ2-7|TRBV6-5
CASSSPRRQYF
TGTGCCAGCAGTTCACCCAGGCGGCAGTACTTC
>.|.|TRBJ1-1|TRBV7-8
CASSLTNTEAFF
TGTGCCAGCAGCCTTACGAACACTGAAGCTTTCTTT